A single TCR beta chain is shown here with its context. The antigen remains unidentified. The data were obtained in a study of T cell responses to AZD1222 COVID-19 vaccine. The table came from immunoSEQ multiplex PCR; TCRdb's copy has only in-frame clones and leaves some out. The table records around 99,000 clones, around 90% of them present only once. Overall study results and limits: White British people made up most donors, females outnumbered males, and clonal diversity was possibly underestimated. Targets within unmutated variant regions were reportedly found for nearly half of spike-specific TCRs.

The V and J ends lost 4 bases and 3 bases respectively, with 9 bases between them. The CDR3 contains 13 residues. Germline CDR1 MGHRA, CDR2 YSYEKL. This rearrangement joins TRBV4-1 to TRBJ2-5; unclear D gene. The sample was peripheral blood, taken on day 0 of MenACWY control vaccination. The TCR originated in an adult in good health. This CDR3 reads CASSLWGKETQYF. The CDR3 DNA reads TGCGCCAGCAGCCTCTGGGGAAAAGAGACCCAGTACTTC.